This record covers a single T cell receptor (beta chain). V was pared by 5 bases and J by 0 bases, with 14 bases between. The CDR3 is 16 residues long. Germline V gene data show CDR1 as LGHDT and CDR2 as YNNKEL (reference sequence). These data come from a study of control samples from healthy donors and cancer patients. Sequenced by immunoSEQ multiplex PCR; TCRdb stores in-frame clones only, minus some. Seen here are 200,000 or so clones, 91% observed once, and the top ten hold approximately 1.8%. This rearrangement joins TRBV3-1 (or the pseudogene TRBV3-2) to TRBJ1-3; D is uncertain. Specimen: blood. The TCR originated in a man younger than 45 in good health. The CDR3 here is CASSSRRASSGNTIYF. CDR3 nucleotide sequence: TGTGCCAGCAGCTCTCGGAGGGCTAGCTCTGGAAACACCATATATTTT.